The 14 T cell receptor beta chains below were found in one sample sequenced in a study of T-cell reconstitution after alpha-beta-depleted transplantation in children listed by TCRdb under 2016. The library was generated by PCR. Instrument used: Illumina HiSeq 2500. TCR libraries were prepared with molecular barcoding, using unique molecular identifiers to normalize TCRbeta repertoire quantification. Clones were called with MiXCR by TCRdb after fastp trimmed the public reads at Q25, and only in-frame beta chains were retained. CDR3 protein duplicates are merged, each entry listing the most common genes and DNA. This sample gives about 900,000 distinct CDR3 sequences in total; about 29% of them show up just once. The top ten hold about 28% of the sample. The sample's treatment or condition label, in plain terms: allogeneic hematopoietic cell transplantation with graft depleted of TCRalphabeta T cells and CD19 B cells.

The sequences come from PBMCs, mostly from graft donor cells, collected 360 days after TCRalphabeta/CD19-depleted stem cell transplant. The receptors shown here come from a boy under two years old who had a stem cell transplant for SCID, so the T cells may come from the graft donor.

As DNA, the CDR3 is TGTGCCAGCAGCTTAGAGGCCAGCTACACAGATACGCAGTATTTT. It translates to CASSLEASYTDTQYF. This chain connects TRBV7-6 to TRBJ2-3; no firm D call. The CDR3 runs to 15 residues. The V and J ends lost 1 base and 2 bases respectively, with 10 bases between them. Germline loops: CDR1 SGHVS, CDR2 FNYEAQ.

This chain links TRBV6-5 with TRBJ2-7; 9 bases line up with TRBD2. This CDR3 is 15 amino acids long. Per the germline V gene, CDR1 is MNHEY and CDR2 is SVGAGI. V gave up 0 bases and J gave up 4 bases; unmatched junction bases: 4. The CDR3 DNA sequence: TGTGCCAGCAGTTACTCGATGGGACTAGCTTACGAGCAGTACTTC. This sequence encodes CASSYSMGLAYEQYF.

This clonotype was seen a few times. The rearrangement links TRBV29-1 to TRBJ2-4; TRBD1 is a possible D gene (5 bases). Germline lookup yields CDR1 SQVTM and CDR2 ANQGSEA. V was shortened by 4 bases and J by 6 bases, with 16 bases between the two germline ends. CDR3 size: 14 residues. The CDR3 is CSVVTSRVGNIQYF. The CDR3 DNA sequence: TGCAGCGTTGTCACCAGCAGGGTGGGAAACATTCAGTACTTC.

This clonotype appeared a few times. The chain combines TRBV28 with TRBJ2-2, with D unresolved. V was clipped by 2 bases and J by 4 bases, with 11 bases between them. The CDR3 runs to 15 residues. Germline values: CDR1 MDHEN, CDR2 SYDVKM. The DNA for the CDR3 is TGTGCCAGCAGTTTACCCCATAGAGGCACCGGGGAGCTGTTTTTT. Its protein product is CASSLPHRGTGELFF.

This clonotype came up a few times. The chain employs TRBV7-2 and TRBJ2-3; 7 bases agree with TRBD1. Trimming removed 5 bases from V and 7 bases from J; junction bases left unmatched: 9. Per the germline V gene, CDR1 is SGHTA and CDR2 is FQGNSA. The CDR3 sequence is 14 residues long. The DNA for the CDR3 is TGTGCCAGCAGCGCCACGACAGGGCCATATACGCAGTATTTT. This sequence encodes CASSATTGPYTQYF.

The chain combines TRBV7-2 with TRBJ2-2; D perhaps matches TRBD2 (6 bases). V lost 2 bases to trimming and J lost 4 bases, with 11 bases between them. The CDR3 is 15 residues long. Germline values: CDR1 SGHTA, CDR2 FQGNSA. This CDR3 reads CASSLFGLTTGELFF. In nucleotides, the CDR3 is TGTGCCAGCAGCTTATTTGGACTAACCACCGGGGAGCTGTTTTTT.

This clonotype was counted a few times. This chain links TRBV5-1 with TRBJ1-2; D is possibly TRBD1 (6 bases). Trimming pared 1 base from V and 5 bases from J, leaving 9 bases between. The germline CDR1 and CDR2 sequences are SGHRS and YFSETQ. This CDR3 comprises 13 residues. CDR3 DNA sequence: TGCGCCAGCAGCTTGTACCAGGGGTATGGCTACACCTTC. It codes for CASSLYQGYGYTF.

The chain joins TRBV29-1 to TRBJ1-1, with 9 bases identical to TRBD1. The ends lost 3 bases at V and 3 bases at J; junction bases unmatched: 5. This CDR3 spans 14 amino acids. Looked up from germline, CDR1 is SQVTM and CDR2 is ANQGSEA. This chain's CDR3 is CSVDIGTGYTEAFF. The CDR3, as DNA: TGCAGCGTTGACATCGGGACAGGGTACACTGAAGCTTTCTTT.

This rearrangement joins TRBV12-3 or TRBV12-4 to TRBJ2-7; 9 bases agree with TRBD1. The CDR3 length is 14 residues. V gave up 6 bases and J gave up 5 bases; unmatched junction bases: 8. In DNA form, the CDR3 reads TGTGCCAGCAGAAGGGAGACAGGGGGTGACGAGCAGTACTTC. Residues: CASRRETGGDEQYF.

This clonotype occurred once. This rearrangement joins TRBV14 to TRBJ2-7; D is unresolved. The CDR3 length is 16 residues. Germline CDR1 SGHDN, CDR2 FVKESK. Trimming cost V 3 bases and J 2 bases, with 17 bases left between them. This chain's CDR3 is CASSHLKGSAPYEQYF. CDR3 bases: TGTGCCAGCAGCCACCTCAAGGGCTCCGCTCCCTACGAGCAGTACTTC.

This clonotype was seen a few times. This rearrangement joins TRBV27 to TRBJ2-2, with D possibly TRBD2 on 6 matching bases. The CDR3 length is 16 residues. Trimming removed 2 bases from V and 5 bases from J, with 15 bases in between. The germline CDR1 and CDR2 sequences are MNHEY and SMNVEV (reference sequence). CDR3 sequence: CASSLRRRAQTGELFF. The DNA of the CDR3 is TGTGCCAGCAGTTTAAGGCGGAGGGCTCAAACCGGGGAGCTGTTTTTT.

The V gene is TRBV5-8, the J gene TRBJ2-1; D gene ambiguous. V was trimmed by 0 bases and J by 0 bases, leaving 13 bases between them. The CDR3 has 17 residues. CDR1 and CDR2 from the germline V gene are SGHTS and YDEGEE. The CDR3 loop is CASSLGAVLSSYNEQFF. DNA for the CDR3: TGTGCCAGCAGCTTGGGGGCAGTCCTTAGCTCCTACAATGAGCAGTTCTTC. The complete variable domain, with remaining parts taken from reference TRBV5-8 and TRBJ2-1, reads EAGVTQSPTHLIKTRGQQATLRCSPISGHTSVYWYQQALGLGLQFLLWYDEGEERNRGNFPPRFSGRQFPNYSSELNVNALELEDSALYLCASSLGAVLSSYNEQFFGPGTRLTVL.

CDR3 loop: CSARSGAGYNEQFF. CDR3 nucleotide sequence: TGCAGTGCTAGGAGCGGGGCGGGGTACAATGAGCAGTTCTTC. The chain is built from TRBV20-1 and TRBJ2-1, with 7 bases matching TRBD2. This CDR3 is built from 14 residues. Trimming at V came to 3 bases and at J to 4 bases, leaving 6 bases not matched to a gene. The germline gives CDR1 DFQATT, CDR2 SNEGSKA (reference sequence).

V gene TRBV11-2 combines with J gene TRBJ2-2; no firm D call. The V gene's germline CDR1 is SGHAT and CDR2 FQNNGV. The V and J ends lost 1 base and 7 bases respectively, with 7 bases between them. The CDR3 totals 13 residues. The CDR3 is CASSLGPRGELFF. CDR3 nucleotide sequence: TGTGCCAGCAGCTTAGGTCCACGCGGGGAGCTGTTTTTT.